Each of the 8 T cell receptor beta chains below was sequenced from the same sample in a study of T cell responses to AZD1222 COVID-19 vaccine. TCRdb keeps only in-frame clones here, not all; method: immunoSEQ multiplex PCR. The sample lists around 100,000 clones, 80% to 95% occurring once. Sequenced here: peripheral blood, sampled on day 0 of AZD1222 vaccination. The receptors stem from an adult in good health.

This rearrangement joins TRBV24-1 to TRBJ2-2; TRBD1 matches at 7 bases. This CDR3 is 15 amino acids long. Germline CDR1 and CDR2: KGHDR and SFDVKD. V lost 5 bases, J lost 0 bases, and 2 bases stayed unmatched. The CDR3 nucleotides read TGTGCCACCAGTGGGGACAGTCCGAACACCGGGGAGCTGTTTTTT. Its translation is CATSGDSPNTGELFF.

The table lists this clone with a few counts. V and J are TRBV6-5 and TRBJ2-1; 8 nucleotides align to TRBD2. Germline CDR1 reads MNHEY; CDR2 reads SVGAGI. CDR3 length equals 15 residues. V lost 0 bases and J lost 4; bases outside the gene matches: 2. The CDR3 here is CASSYSSGDYNEQFF. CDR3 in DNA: TGTGCCAGCAGTTACTCTAGCGGGGATTACAATGAGCAGTTCTTC.

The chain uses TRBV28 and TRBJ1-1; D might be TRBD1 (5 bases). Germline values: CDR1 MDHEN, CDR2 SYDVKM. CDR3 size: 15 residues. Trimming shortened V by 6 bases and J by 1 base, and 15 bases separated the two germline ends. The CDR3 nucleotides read TGTGCCAGCAGATTCCTTCCCGGGACGAACACTGAAGCTTTCTTT. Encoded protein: CASRFLPGTNTEAFF.

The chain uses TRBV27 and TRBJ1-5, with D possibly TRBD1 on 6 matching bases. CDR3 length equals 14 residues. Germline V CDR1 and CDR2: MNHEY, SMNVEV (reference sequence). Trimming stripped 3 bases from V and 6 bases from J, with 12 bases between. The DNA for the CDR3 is TGTGCCAGCAGTTTCGGGGGCGCGTCTCAGCCCCAGCATTTT. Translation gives CASSFGGASQPQHF.

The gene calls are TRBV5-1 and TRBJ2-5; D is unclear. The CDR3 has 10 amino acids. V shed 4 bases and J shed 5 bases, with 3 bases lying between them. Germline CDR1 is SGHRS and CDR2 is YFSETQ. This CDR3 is CASSEETQYF. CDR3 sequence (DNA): TGCGCCAGCAGCGAGGAGACCCAGTACTTC.

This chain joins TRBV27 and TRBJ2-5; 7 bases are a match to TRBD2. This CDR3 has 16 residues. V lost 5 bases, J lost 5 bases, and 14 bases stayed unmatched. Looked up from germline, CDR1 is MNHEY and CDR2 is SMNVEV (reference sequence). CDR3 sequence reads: CASSPYTGEGLETQYF. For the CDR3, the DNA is TGTGCCAGCAGTCCCTACACGGGGGAGGGTTTGGAGACCCAGTACTTC.

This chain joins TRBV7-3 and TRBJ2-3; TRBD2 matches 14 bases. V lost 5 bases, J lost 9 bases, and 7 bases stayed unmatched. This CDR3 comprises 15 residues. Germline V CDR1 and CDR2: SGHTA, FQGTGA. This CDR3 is CASSPGTSGSETQYF. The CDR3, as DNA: TGTGCCAGCAGCCCAGGGACTAGCGGGAGTGAGACGCAGTATTTT. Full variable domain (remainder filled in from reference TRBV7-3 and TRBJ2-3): GAGVSQTPSNKVTEKGKYVELRCDPISGHTALYWYRQSLGQGPEFLIYFQGTGAADDSGLPNDRFFAVRPEGSVSTLKIQRTERGDSAVYLCASSPGTSGSETQYFGPGTRLTVL.

The CDR3 spells CASSGRDRGYEQYF. In DNA form, the CDR3 reads TGTGCCAGCAGCGGCCGGGACAGGGGTTACGAGCAGTACTTC. The chain joins TRBV5-6 to TRBJ2-7, with 10 nucleotides matching TRBD1. The CDR3 contains 14 residues. Germline CDR1 reads SGHDT; CDR2 reads YYEEEE. After removal of 4 bases from V and 4 bases from J, the junction contained 5 bases not matched to a gene.